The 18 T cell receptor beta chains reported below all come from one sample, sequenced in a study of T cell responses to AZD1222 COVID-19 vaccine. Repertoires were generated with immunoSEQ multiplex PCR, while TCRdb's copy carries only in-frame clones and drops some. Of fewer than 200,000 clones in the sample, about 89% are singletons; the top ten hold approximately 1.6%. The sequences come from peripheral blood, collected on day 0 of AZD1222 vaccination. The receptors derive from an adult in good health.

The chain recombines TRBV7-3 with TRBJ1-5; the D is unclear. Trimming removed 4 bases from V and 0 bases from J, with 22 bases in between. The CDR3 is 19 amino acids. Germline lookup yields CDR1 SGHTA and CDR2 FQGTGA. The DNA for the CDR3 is TGTGCCAGCAGCTCTATGTACCCCCCGGGAGGGAATAGCAATCAGCCCCAGCATTTT. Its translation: CASSSMYPPGGNSNQPQHF.

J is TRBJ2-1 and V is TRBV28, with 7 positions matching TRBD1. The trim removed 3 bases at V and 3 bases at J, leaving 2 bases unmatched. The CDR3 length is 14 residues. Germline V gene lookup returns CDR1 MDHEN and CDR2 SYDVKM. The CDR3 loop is CASSFGTDYNEQFF. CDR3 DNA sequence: TGTGCCAGCAGTTTCGGGACAGACTACAATGAGCAGTTCTTC. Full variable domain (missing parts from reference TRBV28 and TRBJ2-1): DVKVTQSSRYLVKRTGEKVFLECVQDMDHENMFWYRQDPGLGLRLIYFSYDVKMKEKGDIPEGYSVSREKKERFSLILESASTNQTSMYLCASSFGTDYNEQFFGPGTRLTVL.

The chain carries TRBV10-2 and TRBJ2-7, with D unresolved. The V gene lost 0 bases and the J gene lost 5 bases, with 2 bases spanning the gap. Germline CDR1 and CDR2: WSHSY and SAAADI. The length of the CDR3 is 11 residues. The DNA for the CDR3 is TGCGCCAGCAGTGAGTCTAACGAGCAGTACTTC. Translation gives CASSESNEQYF.

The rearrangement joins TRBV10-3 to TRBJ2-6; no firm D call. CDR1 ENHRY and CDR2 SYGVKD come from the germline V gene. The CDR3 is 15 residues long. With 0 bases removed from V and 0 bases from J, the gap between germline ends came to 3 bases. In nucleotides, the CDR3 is TGTGCCATCAGTGAGTCGAGCTCTGGGGCCAACGTCCTGACTTTC. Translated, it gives CAISESSSGANVLTF.

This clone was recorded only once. The CDR3, as DNA: TGTGCCAGCAGCTCCACTGGACGCCAAGAGACCCAGTACTTC. Protein product: CASSSTGRQETQYF. The V call is TRBV7-2, the J call TRBJ2-5; D ambiguous. This CDR3 has 14 amino acids. The germline CDR1 and CDR2 sequences are SGHTA and FQGNSA. Trimming removed 4 bases from V and 1 base from J, with 10 bases in between.

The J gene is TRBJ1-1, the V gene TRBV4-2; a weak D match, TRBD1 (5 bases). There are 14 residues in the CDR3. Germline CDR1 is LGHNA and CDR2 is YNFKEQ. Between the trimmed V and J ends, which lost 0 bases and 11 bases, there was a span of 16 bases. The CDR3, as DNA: TGTGCCAGCAGCCAAGATAGGGCAGGGTTGTCGGCTTTCTTT. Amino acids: CASSQDRAGLSAFF.

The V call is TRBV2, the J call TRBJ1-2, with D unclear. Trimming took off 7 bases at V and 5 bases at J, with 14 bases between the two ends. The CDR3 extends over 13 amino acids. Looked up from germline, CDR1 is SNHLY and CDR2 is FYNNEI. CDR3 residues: CASKGRYAYGYTF. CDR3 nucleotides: TGTGCCAGCAAGGGAAGATACGCATATGGCTACACCTTC.

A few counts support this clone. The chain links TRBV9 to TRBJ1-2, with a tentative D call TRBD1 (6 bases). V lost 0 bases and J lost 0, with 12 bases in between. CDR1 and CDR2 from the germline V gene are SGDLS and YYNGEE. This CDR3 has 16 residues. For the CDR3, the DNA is TGTGCCAGCAGCGTAGGCAGGGGCGAATCTAACTATGGCTACACCTTC. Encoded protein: CASSVGRGESNYGYTF.

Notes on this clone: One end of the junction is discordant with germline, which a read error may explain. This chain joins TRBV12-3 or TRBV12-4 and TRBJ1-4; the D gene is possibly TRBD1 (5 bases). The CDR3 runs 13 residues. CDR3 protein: CASNDSVMKKVFF. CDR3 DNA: TGTGCCAGCAACGACAGCGTAATGAAAAAAGTGTTTTTT.

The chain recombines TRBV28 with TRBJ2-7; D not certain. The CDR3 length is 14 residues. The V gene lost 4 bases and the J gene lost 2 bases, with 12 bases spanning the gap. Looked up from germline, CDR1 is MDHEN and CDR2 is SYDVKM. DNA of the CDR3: TGTGCCAGCAGTTCATATTCCCGAGCCTACGAGCAGTACTTC. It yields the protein CASSSYSRAYEQYF.

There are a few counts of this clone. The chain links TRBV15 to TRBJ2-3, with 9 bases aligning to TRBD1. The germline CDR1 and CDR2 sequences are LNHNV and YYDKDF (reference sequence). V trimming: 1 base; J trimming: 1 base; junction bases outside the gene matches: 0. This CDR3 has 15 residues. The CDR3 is CATSRGDRGTDTQYF. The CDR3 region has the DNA TGTGCCACCAGCAGAGGGGACAGGGGCACAGATACGCAGTATTTT.

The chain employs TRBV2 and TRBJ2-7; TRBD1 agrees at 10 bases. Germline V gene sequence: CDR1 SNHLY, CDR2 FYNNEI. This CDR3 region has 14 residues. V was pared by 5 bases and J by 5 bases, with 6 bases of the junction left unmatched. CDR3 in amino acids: CASSMDRGYDEQYF. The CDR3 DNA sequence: TGTGCCAGCAGTATGGACAGGGGGTACGACGAGCAGTACTTC. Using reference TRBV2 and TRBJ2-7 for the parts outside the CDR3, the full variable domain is EPEVTQTPSHQVTQMGQEVILRCVPISNHLYFYWYRQILGQKVEFLVSFYNNEISEKSEIFDDQFSVERPDGSNFTLKIRSTKLEDSAMYFCASSMDRGYDEQYFGPGTRLTVT.

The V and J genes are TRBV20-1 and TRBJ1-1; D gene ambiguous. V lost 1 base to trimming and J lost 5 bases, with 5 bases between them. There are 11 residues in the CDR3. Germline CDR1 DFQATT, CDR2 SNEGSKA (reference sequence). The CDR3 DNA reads TGCAGTGCTAGAGCGGAGACTGAAGCTTTCTTT. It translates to CSARAETEAFF.

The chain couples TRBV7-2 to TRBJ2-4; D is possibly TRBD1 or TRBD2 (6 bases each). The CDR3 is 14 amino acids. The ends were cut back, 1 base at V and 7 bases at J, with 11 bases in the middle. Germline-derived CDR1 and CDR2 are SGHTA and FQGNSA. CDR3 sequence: CASSLGLGGNIQYF. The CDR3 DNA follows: TGTGCCAGCAGCTTAGGTCTAGGGGGGAACATTCAGTACTTC.

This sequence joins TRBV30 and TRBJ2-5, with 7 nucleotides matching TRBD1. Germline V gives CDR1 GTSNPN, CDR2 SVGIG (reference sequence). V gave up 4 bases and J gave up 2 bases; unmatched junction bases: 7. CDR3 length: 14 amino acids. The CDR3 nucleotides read TGTGCCTGGAATCCGGGACAGATTCAAGAGACCCAGTACTTC. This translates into CAWNPGQIQETQYF.

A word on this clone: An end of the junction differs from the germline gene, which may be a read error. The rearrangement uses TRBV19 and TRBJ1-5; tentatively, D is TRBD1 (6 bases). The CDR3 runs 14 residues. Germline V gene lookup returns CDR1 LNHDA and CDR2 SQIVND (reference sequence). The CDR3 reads CASRIGGSEQPQHF. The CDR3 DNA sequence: TGTGCCAGTAGGATAGGGGGTTCGGAACAGCCCCAGCATTTT.

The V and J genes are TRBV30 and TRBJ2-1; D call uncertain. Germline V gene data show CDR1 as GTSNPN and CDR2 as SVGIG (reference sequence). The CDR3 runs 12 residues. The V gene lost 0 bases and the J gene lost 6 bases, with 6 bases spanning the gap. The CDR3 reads CAWSVWTNEQFF. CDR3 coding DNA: TGTGCCTGGAGTGTATGGACCAATGAGCAGTTCTTC.

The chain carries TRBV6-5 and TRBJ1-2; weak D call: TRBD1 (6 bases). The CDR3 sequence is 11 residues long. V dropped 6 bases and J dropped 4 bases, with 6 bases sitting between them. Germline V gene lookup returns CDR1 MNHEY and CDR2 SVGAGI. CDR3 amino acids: CASRQGYGYTF. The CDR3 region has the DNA TGTGCCAGCAGACAGGGCTATGGCTACACCTTC.